What follows are 28 T cell receptor beta chains derived from one specimen sequenced in a study of blood T cell repertoires in COVID-19. TCRdb's copy holds only in-frame clones and misses some; the assay was immunoSEQ multiplex PCR. There are 150,000 to 200,000 clones in the sample; over 70% occur only once, and 9.1% lies in the top ten. The specimen was peripheral blood. All receptors come from a woman older than 75 with active or convalescent COVID-19.

J is TRBJ2-7 and V is TRBV19, with 8 bases aligning to TRBD1. CDR1 is LNHDA, CDR2 SQIVND, per germline (reference sequence). This CDR3 contains 14 residues. J lost 6 bases, V lost 3 bases, and 7 bases had no gene match. CDR3: CASSISGGRGEQYF. The CDR3 DNA reads TGTGCCAGTAGTATTTCAGGGGGCAGGGGCGAGCAGTACTTC.

This clone was seen just once. This sequence joins TRBV12-1 and TRBJ2-1; TRBD2, the D gene given by the table, was not confirmed from the DNA. TRBV12-1 has pseudogene status. The CDR3 has 17 residues. CDR3 in amino acids: CASSRWTSGGVYNEQFF. CDR3 DNA: TGTGCCAGCAGCCGCTGGACTAGCGGGGGGGTCTACAATGAGCAGTTCTTC.

CDR3 residues: CAISAGTPWSYNEQFF. The CDR3 coding sequence is TGTGCCATCAGTGCCGGGACACCTTGGTCCTACAATGAGCAGTTCTTC. The chain uses TRBV10-3 and TRBJ2-1; D is perhaps TRBD1 (6 bases). V lost 4 bases and J lost 1, with 14 bases in between. The CDR3 runs to 16 residues. CDR1 is ENHRY, CDR2 SYGVKD, per germline.

As DNA, the CDR3 is TGTGCCACCCATCTAGGGACAGGGGGCGGTCAGCCCCAGCATTTT. This gives the protein CATHLGTGGGQPQHF. The rearrangement links TRBV19 to TRBJ1-5, with 12 bases aligning to TRBD1. Germline V lookup: CDR1 LNHDA, CDR2 SQIVND (reference sequence). The CDR3 runs to 15 residues. The V segment lost 10 bases and the J segment 6 bases; nucleotides outside the gene matches: 10.

The chain joins TRBV5-1 to TRBJ2-1; TRBD2 matches 7 bases. Germline V gives CDR1 SGHRS, CDR2 YFSETQ. The CDR3 runs to 17 residues. After removal of 3 bases from V and 0 bases from J, the junction contained 9 bases not matched to a gene. The CDR3 protein is CASSSGQRGYSYNEQFF. The DNA of the CDR3 is TGCGCCAGCAGCTCCGGGCAGCGGGGCTACTCCTACAATGAGCAGTTCTTC. The complete variable domain, with remaining parts taken from reference TRBV5-1 and TRBJ2-1, reads KAGVTQTPRYLIKTRGQQVTLSCSPISGHRSVSWYQQTPGQGLQFLFEYFSETQRNKGNFPGRFSGRQFSNSRSEMNVSTLELGDSALYLCASSSGQRGYSYNEQFFGPGTRLTVL.

The V call is TRBV7-2, the J call TRBJ1-2; TRBD1 might be the D (6 bases). CDR3 length: 17 residues. The germline CDR1 and CDR2 sequences are SGHTA and FQGNSA. V was cut by 2 bases and J by 4 bases, with 20 bases left in between. CDR3 loop: CASSLFDRRALPYGYTF. CDR3 DNA: TGTGCCAGCAGCTTATTTGACAGGCGAGCCTTACCCTATGGCTACACCTTC.

This clone was observed a few times. The CDR3, as DNA: TGTGCCAGCAGCTTGGGACAGGGAGGTTGGAACACTGAAGCTTTCTTT. Translation gives CASSLGQGGWNTEAFF. The V and J genes are TRBV9 and TRBJ1-1, with 9 bases aligning to TRBD1. Germline-derived CDR1 and CDR2 are SGDLS and YYNGEE. V lost 4 bases, J lost 1 base, and 8 bases stayed unmatched. The CDR3 runs 16 residues.

A single count supports this clone. In nucleotides, the CDR3 is TGCAGCGTTGAAGAAAGGGGGGCTTTCTTT. Translation gives CSVEERGAFF. The gene calls are TRBV29-1 and TRBJ1-1; a possible D gene is TRBD1 (6 bases). In germline, CDR1 is SQVTM, CDR2 ANQGSEA. The length of the CDR3 is 10 residues. The germline V and J ends were trimmed by 0 bases and 11 bases, with 7 bases remaining between them.

The rearrangement uses TRBV19 and TRBJ1-1; perhaps TRBD1 as D (6 bases). CDR3 length equals 14 residues. Trimming cost V 7 bases and J 1 base, with 13 bases left between them. Per the germline V gene, CDR1 is LNHDA and CDR2 is SQIVND (reference sequence). The CDR3 region is CASNAGDGNTEAFF. The CDR3 coding sequence is TGTGCCAGTAACGCAGGGGACGGGAACACTGAAGCTTTCTTT.

This clone was seen a handful of times. This chain uses TRBV7-9 with TRBJ1-6; possible D gene TRBD1, 6 bases. Germline CDR1 reads SEHNR; CDR2 reads FQNEAQ (reference sequence). The length of the CDR3 is 14 residues. Trimming cost V 4 bases and J 6 bases, with 10 bases left between them. The DNA of the CDR3 is TGTGCCAGCAGCTCTCAGGACAGTAATTCACCCCTCCACTTT. It codes for CASSSQDSNSPLHF.

The V gene is TRBV9, the J gene TRBJ1-2; D call uncertain. Trimming removed 2 bases at V and 6 bases at J, with 17 bases between. CDR1 is SGDLS, CDR2 YYNGEE, per germline. CDR3 size: 15 residues. The CDR3 spells CASSVWSGLKNGYTF. The CDR3 bases are TGTGCCAGCAGCGTGTGGTCGGGTCTGAAAAATGGCTACACCTTC.

This clone was seen only a few times. The chain joins TRBV12-3 or TRBV12-4 to TRBJ2-1; D remains ambiguous. The ends were cut back, 5 bases at V and 9 bases at J, with 11 bases in the middle. There are 12 residues in the CDR3. The CDR3 loop is CASSPDKPEQFF. CDR3 nucleotides: TGTGCCAGCAGTCCCGACAAGCCTGAGCAGTTCTTC.

This chain links TRBV11-2 with TRBJ1-2; 7 bases line up with TRBD1. The CDR3 is 15 residues long. V dropped 5 bases and J dropped 0; count of bases not matched to a gene: 6. Germline lookup yields CDR1 SGHAT and CDR2 FQNNGV. The CDR3 nucleotides are TGTGCCAGCAGCGGCACGGGACAGTCTAACTATGGCTACACCTTC. Residues: CASSGTGQSNYGYTF. The full variable domain, its missing parts supplied by reference TRBV11-2 and TRBJ1-2, is EAGVAQSPRYKIIEKRQSVAFWCNPISGHATLYWYQQILGQGPKLLIQFQNNGVVDDSQLPKDRFSAERLKGVDSTLKIQPAKLEDSAVYLCASSGTGQSNYGYTFGSGTRLTVV.

V and J are TRBV4-1 and TRBJ1-2, with 10 bases matching TRBD1. Germline V gene data show CDR1 as MGHRA and CDR2 as YSYEKL. Trimming cost V 3 bases and J 2 bases; bases outside gene matches: 0. The CDR3 runs to 14 residues. The CDR3 region has the DNA TGCGCCAGCAGCCAGACAGGGGGCAACTATGGCTACACCTTC. Translated, it gives CASSQTGGNYGYTF.

The V and J genes are TRBV6-5 and TRBJ2-7; maybe TRBD2 (6 bases). Germline CDR1 MNHEY, CDR2 SVGAGI. The CDR3 sequence is 12 residues long. Trimming removed 10 bases at V and 6 bases at J, with 16 bases between. In nucleotides, the CDR3 is TGTGCCACGAGGACGGGGGAGGCCGAGCAGTACTTC. Protein sequence: CATRTGEAEQYF.

The rearrangement uses TRBV14 and TRBJ2-6; no firm D call. The CDR3 is made up of 12 amino acids. V was clipped by 0 bases and J by 10 bases, with 4 bases between them. The germline V gene has CDR1 SGHDN and CDR2 FVKESK. In DNA form, the CDR3 reads TGTGCCAGCAGCCAAGATAGAAACGTCCTGACTTTC. Its protein is CASSQDRNVLTF.

This clone came up a few times. The genes are TRBV7-9 and TRBJ2-7; tentatively, D is TRBD1 (5 bases). Germline V lookup: CDR1 SEHNR, CDR2 FQNEAQ (reference sequence). CDR3 length equals 13 residues. V was trimmed by 9 bases and J by 1 base, leaving 13 bases between them. DNA of the CDR3: TGTGCCAGTAATCCAGGGAATTCCTACGAGCAGTACTTC. Protein sequence: CASNPGNSYEQYF.

To note about this clone: Other DNA sequences in the sample encode the same CDR3. The genes are TRBV7-2 and TRBJ1-3; D perhaps matches TRBD1 (5 bases). Germline V gene lookup returns CDR1 SGHTA and CDR2 FQGNSA. The CDR3 has 14 residues. Deletions cut 1 base from V and 2 bases from J, with 6 bases between. Here the CDR3 DNA reads TGTGCCAGCAGCTTAGACAGGCCTGGAAACACCATATATTTT. The encoded protein is CASSLDRPGNTIYF.

CDR3 protein: CASSRANFEQFF. Here the CDR3 DNA reads TGTGCCAGCAGCCGCGCTAATTTTGAGCAGTTCTTC. This sequence joins TRBV6-2 or TRBV6-3 and TRBJ2-1; D gene uncertain. The germline V gene has CDR1 MNHEY and CDR2 SVGEGT. The CDR3 is 12 amino acids. The germline V and J ends were trimmed by 6 bases and 9 bases, with 12 bases remaining between them.

The J gene is TRBJ1-3, the V gene TRBV7-8, with D perhaps matching TRBD1 (6 bases). The CDR3 runs to 12 residues. Germline CDR1 reads SGHVS; CDR2 reads FQNEAQ. The germline V and J ends were trimmed by 5 bases and 10 bases, with 12 bases remaining between them. The CDR3 DNA reads TGTGCCAGCAGCCCCAGGGGAAGAACCATATATTTT. This translates into CASSPRGRTIYF.

The rearrangement uses TRBV4-1 and TRBJ1-1; 8 bases map to TRBD1. The ends lost 1 base at V and 4 bases at J; junction bases unmatched: 5. This CDR3 is 15 amino acids long. Germline V gives CDR1 MGHRA, CDR2 YSYEKL. The DNA of the CDR3 is TGCGCCAGCAGCCAAGTCGGAACAGGGGGCACTGAAGCTTTCTTT. It codes for CASSQVGTGGTEAFF.

The chain links TRBV6-2 or TRBV6-3 to TRBJ2-7; D is unresolved. Deletions cut 6 bases from V and 2 bases from J, with 5 bases between. Looked up from germline, CDR1 is MNHEY and CDR2 is SVGEGT. This CDR3 has 11 residues. CDR3 bases: TGTGCCAGCAGCTCAACCTACGAGCAGTACTTC. It yields the protein CASSSTYEQYF.

The V and J genes are TRBV5-5 and TRBJ1-1, with a weak D call TRBD1 (5 bases). The CDR3 is 13 amino acids. V lost 0 bases, J lost 4 bases, and 7 bases lay in between. Germline V gives CDR1 SGHKS, CDR2 YYEKEE (reference sequence). The CDR3 spells CASSLDRRTEAFF. For the CDR3, the DNA is TGTGCCAGCAGCTTGGACAGGCGCACTGAAGCTTTCTTT.

In nucleotides, the CDR3 is TGTGCCATCAGTGAGCGGGAATTAGTCACAGATACGCAGTATTTT. It codes for CAISERELVTDTQYF. V gene TRBV10-3 combines with J gene TRBJ2-3; D perhaps matches TRBD2 (5 bases). Germline CDR1 and CDR2: ENHRY and SYGVKD. The germline V and J ends were trimmed by 2 bases and 2 bases, with 11 bases remaining between them. This CDR3 is 15 amino acids long.

This chain connects TRBV7-2 to TRBJ2-5, with TRBD1 identical over 7 bases. The CDR3 spans 15 residues. J gave up 5 bases and V 4 bases, and 10 bases lay outside the gene matches. CDR1 SGHTA and CDR2 FQGNSA come from the germline V gene. Here the CDR3 reads CASSSAQGVGETQYF. The CDR3 bases are TGTGCCAGCAGCTCCGCCCAGGGGGTAGGCGAGACCCAGTACTTC.

This chain connects TRBV5-1 to TRBJ1-4; 9 bases map to TRBD1. Germline CDR1 and CDR2: SGHRS and YFSETQ. This CDR3 has 16 residues. V was clipped by 0 bases and J by 5 bases; unmatched bases: 5. The CDR3 DNA reads as TGCGCCAGCAGCTTGGCACAGGGGGCAGGAAATGAAAAACTGTTTTTT. Residues: CASSLAQGAGNEKLFF.

V is TRBV20-1 and J is TRBJ2-1, with D maybe TRBD1 (7 bases). CDR1 and CDR2 from the germline V gene are DFQATT and SNEGSKA (reference sequence). CDR3 length: 11 amino acids. The V end lost 3 bases, the J end lost 9 bases, and 9 bases lay between the germline ends. The CDR3 DNA sequence: TGCAGTGCTAGTCAGGGGGGTGAGCAGTTCTTC. It yields the protein CSASQGGEQFF.

The V gene is TRBV10-3, the J gene TRBJ1-1, with 8 positions matching TRBD1. V shed 6 bases and J 5 bases; nucleotides not matched to a gene: 8. CDR3 length: 14 residues. Per germline, CDR1 ENHRY and CDR2 SYGVKD. The CDR3 coding sequence is TGTGCCATCAGGAACGCAGGGGGCTCTACTGAAGCTTTCTTT. This encodes CAIRNAGGSTEAFF.